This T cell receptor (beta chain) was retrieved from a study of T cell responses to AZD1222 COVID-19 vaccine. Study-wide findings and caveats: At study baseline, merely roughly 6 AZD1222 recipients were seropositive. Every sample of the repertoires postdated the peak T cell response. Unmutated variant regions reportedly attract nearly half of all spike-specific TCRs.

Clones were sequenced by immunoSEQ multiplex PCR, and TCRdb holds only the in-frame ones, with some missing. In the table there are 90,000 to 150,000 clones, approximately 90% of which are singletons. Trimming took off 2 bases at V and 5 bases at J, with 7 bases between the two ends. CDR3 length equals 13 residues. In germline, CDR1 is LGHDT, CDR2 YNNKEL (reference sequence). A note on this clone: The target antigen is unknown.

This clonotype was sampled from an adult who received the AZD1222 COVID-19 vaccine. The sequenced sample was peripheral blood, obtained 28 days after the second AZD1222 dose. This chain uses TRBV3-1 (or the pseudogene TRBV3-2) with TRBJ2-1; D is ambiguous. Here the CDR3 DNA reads TGTGCCAGCAGCCAACCTGAAGACAATGAGCAGTTCTTC. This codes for CASSQPEDNEQFF.